This T cell receptor (beta chain) was obtained from a study of long-term antiretroviral therapy in people with HIV. The ends lost 8 bases at V and 3 bases at J; junction bases unmatched: 5. The CDR3 is 14 residues long. From germline, CDR1 is SGHAT and CDR2 FQNNGV. The assay used was immunoSEQ (version v3.0), run at survey level. The assay was immunoSEQ multiplex PCR, and TCRdb's table has in-frame clones only and misses some. The sample has around 30,000 clones, approximately 85% seen once. Concerning this clone: What it recognizes is unknown.

Each sample contained about 1-10 million cryopreserved PBMC, thawed before DNA extraction. Study-level findings and limits: Records did not include ART adherence, viral resistance or therapy changes.

The clonotype originates from a man aged 18-30 years with HIV. The V and J genes are TRBV11-2 and TRBJ1-1; TRBD1 matches at 11 bases. The sample consisted of unsorted PBMCs, taken about 3.4 years after starting antiretroviral therapy. CDR3 in DNA: TGTGCCAGCGGGACAGGGGGATTGCACACTGAAGCTTTCTTT. It is translated as CASGTGGLHTEAFF.